The 26 T cell receptor beta chains below were found in one sample sequenced in a study of blood T cell repertoires in COVID-19. The table came from immunoSEQ multiplex PCR; TCRdb's copy has only in-frame clones and leaves some out. The data show about 200,000 clones, approximately 88% seen once. Source material: peripheral blood. All receptors come from a man aged 55 to 70 who had recovered from COVID-19.

The sample holds one count of this clone. This chain joins TRBV6-1 and TRBJ1-2; 11 bases map to TRBD1. Germline V gene lookup returns CDR1 MNHNS and CDR2 SASEGT. The CDR3 has 16 amino acids. The junction had 5 bases not matched to a gene; V was cut back by 1 base and J by 4 bases. CDR3 nucleotides: TGTGCCAGCAGTGAAGGGACAGGGGGCGCGGCCTATGGCTACACCTTC. Residues: CASSEGTGGAAYGYTF.

V and J are TRBV7-2 and TRBJ1-5; D might be TRBD1 (5 bases). This CDR3 contains 13 residues. Germline loops: CDR1 SGHTA, CDR2 FQGNSA. V lost 4 bases, J lost 6 bases, and 10 bases lay in between. CDR3 coding DNA: TGTGCCAGCAGCTGGGACTTGGGTCAGCCCCAGCATTTT. Encoded protein: CASSWDLGQPQHF.

V gene TRBV7-2 combines with J gene TRBJ2-2, with 8 bases that match TRBD2. Germline V gene lookup returns CDR1 SGHTA and CDR2 FQGNSA. V trimming: 5 bases; J trimming: 0 bases; junction bases outside the gene matches: 5. This CDR3 region has 16 residues. The CDR3 bases are TGTGCCAGCAGCGCCACTAGCGGAGCGAACACCGGGGAGCTGTTTTTT. As protein: CASSATSGANTGELFF.

This chain uses TRBV6-2 or TRBV6-3 with TRBJ2-1; D call uncertain. V dropped 2 bases and J dropped 6 bases, with 20 bases sitting between them. There are 17 residues in the CDR3. Germline CDR1 reads MNHEY; CDR2 reads SVGEGT. CDR3 nucleotides: TGTGCCAGCAGTTACGTTGTGGCAACCCTTGGCGGCAATGAGCAGTTCTTC. This translates into CASSYVVATLGGNEQFF.

This clone was observed once. The J gene is TRBJ2-1, the V gene TRBV20-1; 8 positions agree with TRBD2. The V gene end was trimmed by 3 bases and the J gene end by 6 bases; junction bases not matched to a gene: 4. This CDR3 spans 13 amino acids. Germline V gives CDR1 DFQATT, CDR2 SNEGSKA (reference sequence). CDR3 sequence (DNA): TGCAGTGCTAGTTCGGGGACTAGCAATGAGCAGTTCTTC. Protein: CSASSGTSNEQFF.

The V gene is TRBV19, the J gene TRBJ1-1; TRBD1 agrees at 7 bases. Germline V gene data show CDR1 as LNHDA and CDR2 as SQIVND (reference sequence). The V gene end was trimmed by 7 bases and the J gene end by 2 bases; junction bases not matched to a gene: 7. The CDR3 loop spans 14 amino acids. The CDR3 DNA is TGTGCCAGTACCCCGACAGGGACCAACACTGAAGCTTTCTTT. Protein sequence: CASTPTGTNTEAFF.

J is TRBJ1-1 and V is TRBV18, with TRBD1 identical over 8 bases. The CDR3 runs to 16 residues. V lost 2 bases to trimming and J lost 5 bases; unmatched junction nucleotides: 10. Germline V lookup: CDR1 KGHSH, CDR2 LQKENI. The DNA of the CDR3 is TGTGCCAGCTCACCAACGAACAGGGGGAGTGGGACTGAAGCTTTCTTT. As protein: CASSPTNRGSGTEAFF.

The CDR3 here is CASSGRPWGGRTEAFF. The DNA for the CDR3 is TGTGCCAGCAGCGGACGGCCTTGGGGCGGGAGAACTGAAGCTTTCTTT. V and J are TRBV7-9 and TRBJ1-1, with D possibly TRBD1 on 5 matching bases. Between the trimmed V and J ends, which lost 5 bases and 5 bases, there was a span of 21 bases. Germline V gives CDR1 SEHNR, CDR2 FQNEAQ (reference sequence). This CDR3 is built from 16 residues.

The chain links TRBV15 to TRBJ2-7; 7 nucleotides match TRBD1. The CDR3 loop spans 14 amino acids. Germline V gene lookup returns CDR1 LNHNV and CDR2 YYDKDF (reference sequence). With V trimmed by 1 base and J by 5 bases, 5 bases remained unmatched. CDR3 coding DNA: TGTGCCACCAGCAGAGGAGACAGGGCCCACGAGCAGTACTTC. Translating it yields CATSRGDRAHEQYF.

The V and J genes are TRBV5-1 and TRBJ1-1; TRBD1 matches 8 bases. J was trimmed by 1 base and V by 4 bases; bases with no gene match: 6. The CDR3 contains 15 residues. Germline CDR1 reads SGHRS; CDR2 reads YFSETQ. In nucleotides, the CDR3 is TGCGCCAGCAGCCCGGGACAGGCGGCGAACACTGAAGCTTTCTTT. It codes for CASSPGQAANTEAFF.

This chain connects TRBV7-9 to TRBJ1-3; the D gene is possibly TRBD1 (5 bases). This CDR3 comprises 14 residues. The V end lost 4 bases, the J end lost 1 base, and 8 bases lay between the germline ends. The germline CDR1 and CDR2 sequences are SEHNR and FQNEAQ (reference sequence). CDR3 nucleotide sequence: TGTGCCAGCAGCTCGACAGATTCTGGAAACACCATATATTTT. Encoded protein: CASSSTDSGNTIYF. Full variable domain (missing parts from reference TRBV7-9 and TRBJ1-3): DTGVSQNPRHKITKRGQNVTFRCDPISEHNRLYWYRQTLGQGPEFLTYFQNEAQLEKSRLLSDRFSAERPKGSFSTLEIQRTEQGDSAMYLCASSSTDSGNTIYFGEGSWLTVV.

In this sample, this clone turned up a few times. The gene calls are TRBV6-6 and TRBJ2-1; TRBD2 aligns across 13 bases. This CDR3 region has 14 residues. CDR1 and CDR2 (germline): MNHNY, SVGAGI (reference sequence). V shed 5 bases and J 6 bases; nucleotides not matched to a gene: 1. Here the CDR3 DNA reads TGTGCCAGCAGTGGGACTAGCGGGGCCAATGAGCAGTTCTTC. Translated: CASSGTSGANEQFF.

This rearrangement joins TRBV7-2 to TRBJ2-3, with 12 bases identical to TRBD2. V was clipped by 10 bases and J by 1 base; unmatched bases: 6. Germline lookup yields CDR1 SGHTA and CDR2 FQGNSA. The CDR3 loop spans 15 amino acids. CDR3 sequence: CATGTSGSRTDTQYF. CDR3 coding DNA: TGTGCCACTGGGACTAGCGGGTCCCGCACAGATACGCAGTATTTT.

The V gene is TRBV3-1 (or the pseudogene TRBV3-2), the J gene TRBJ1-1; D may be TRBD1 (5 bases). Trimming removed 6 bases from V and 11 bases from J, with 13 bases in between. This CDR3 comprises 11 residues. The germline V gene encodes CDR1 LGHDT and CDR2 YNNKEL (reference sequence). In nucleotides, the CDR3 is TGTGCCAGCAGTCGGGACGGGGGGGCTTTCTTT. Protein product: CASSRDGGAFF.

This clone was seen once. The chain carries TRBV2 and TRBJ2-7; the D gene is possibly TRBD1 (5 bases). This CDR3 spans 14 amino acids. Germline-derived CDR1 and CDR2 are SNHLY and FYNNEI. The ends were cut back, 3 bases at V and 1 base at J, with 10 bases in the middle. The chain's CDR3 is CASSDLPGSYEQYF. CDR3 DNA sequence: TGTGCCAGCAGTGATTTACCAGGGTCCTACGAGCAGTACTTC.

The chain is built from TRBV15 and TRBJ2-1; 9 nucleotides line up with TRBD2. Germline V gives CDR1 LNHNV, CDR2 YYDKDF (reference sequence). The trim removed 0 bases at V and 12 bases at J, leaving 9 bases unmatched. This CDR3 spans 15 amino acids. The CDR3 protein is CATSRDRGGGARQFF. CDR3 DNA: TGTGCCACCAGCAGAGATCGGGGCGGGGGGGCCCGGCAGTTCTTC.

This rearrangement joins TRBV5-4 to TRBJ2-4, with TRBD1 as a possible D gene (6 bases). V was clipped by 5 bases and J by 8 bases, with 14 bases between them. In germline, CDR1 is SGHNT, CDR2 YYREEE (reference sequence). The length of the CDR3 is 13 residues. CDR3 DNA: TGTGCCAGCAGTCCCACAGGGAGCGACATTCAGTACTTC. Amino acids: CASSPTGSDIQYF. Full variable domain (rest looked up from reference TRBV5-4 and TRBJ2-4): ETGVTQSPTHLIKTRGQQVTLRCSSQSGHNTVSWYQQALGQGPQFIFQYYREEENGRGNFPPRFSGLQFPNYSSELNVNALELDDSALYLCASSPTGSDIQYFGAGTRLSVL.

The chain links TRBV18 to TRBJ1-2; D uncertain. V gave up 4 bases and J gave up 4 bases, with 16 bases separating them. CDR3 size: 15 residues. Germline V lookup: CDR1 KGHSH, CDR2 LQKENI. CDR3 loop: CASSRGQADIYGYTF. For the CDR3, the DNA is TGTGCCAGCTCACGTGGGCAGGCCGATATCTATGGCTACACCTTC.

This clone was seen just once. At one end the junction does not follow the germline gene, possibly because of a read error. V usage is TRBV6-1 and J usage is TRBJ2-7; 8 bases are shared with TRBD2. Germline V CDR1 and CDR2: MNHNS, SASEGT. This CDR3 spans 16 amino acids. The CDR3 nucleotides read TGTGCCAGCAGCGAAGCGGGGGACAAAGAGAGGTACGAGCAGTACTTC. This codes for CASSEAGDKERYEQYF.

The rearrangement uses TRBV30 and TRBJ1-1; D remains ambiguous. This CDR3 has 11 amino acids. V was shortened by 5 bases and J by 7 bases, with 11 bases between the two germline ends. In germline, CDR1 is GTSNPN, CDR2 SVGIG (reference sequence). The CDR3 bases are TGTGCCTGGGGTCTATTTCGTGAAGCTTTCTTT. It specifies CAWGLFREAFF. Using reference TRBV30 and TRBJ1-1 for the parts outside the CDR3, the full variable domain is SQTIHQWPATLVQPVGSPLSLECTVEGTSNPNLYWYRQAAGRGLQLLFYSVGIGQISSEVPQNLSASRPQDRQFILSSKKLLLSDSGFYLCAWGLFREAFFGQGTRLTVV.

V usage is TRBV12-3 or TRBV12-4 and J usage is TRBJ1-2; TRBD1 aligns across 7 bases. The CDR3 covers 12 residues. V lost 5 bases and J lost 7; bases outside the gene matches: 4. The CDR3 here is CASSETGFGYTF. The CDR3 DNA sequence: TGTGCCAGCAGTGAGACAGGGTTTGGCTACACCTTC.

The J gene is TRBJ1-4, the V gene TRBV7-8, with 7 bases that match TRBD1. V trimming: 3 bases; J trimming: 8 bases; junction bases outside the gene matches: 12. Germline CDR1 reads SGHVS; CDR2 reads FQNEAQ. This CDR3 is built from 16 residues. CDR3 nucleotides: TGTGCCAGCAGCTTGGCTGTGTGGAGGACAGGCGAAAAACTGTTTTTT. Protein sequence: CASSLAVWRTGEKLFF.

This clone was picked up a small number of times. The chain couples TRBV29-1 to TRBJ2-7, with D perhaps matching TRBD1 (6 bases). CDR3 size: 12 residues. The germline V gene encodes CDR1 SQVTM and CDR2 ANQGSEA. Trimming removed 6 bases at V and 0 bases at J, with 9 bases between. CDR3 loop: CSVRDNSYEQYF. CDR3 nucleotide sequence: TGCAGCGTCCGGGACAACTCCTACGAGCAGTACTTC.

The chain joins TRBV29-1 to TRBJ2-1; tentatively, D is TRBD2 (6 bases). Germline V gene sequence: CDR1 SQVTM, CDR2 ANQGSEA. The ends were cut back, 3 bases at V and 7 bases at J, with 16 bases in the middle. CDR3 length: 14 residues. In nucleotides, the CDR3 is TGCAGCGTTGAGCGGGAAAAGGTGCTGAATGAGCAGTTCTTC. Protein sequence: CSVEREKVLNEQFF.

This chain joins TRBV4-2 and TRBJ1-1; possibly TRBD1 for D (5 bases). The CDR3 consists of 14 residues. Trimming stripped 4 bases from V and 0 bases from J, with 9 bases between. The germline V gene has CDR1 LGHNA and CDR2 YNFKEQ. The CDR3 reads CASSPTEMNTEAFF. For the CDR3, the DNA is TGTGCCAGCAGCCCGACAGAAATGAACACTGAAGCTTTCTTT.

This chain links TRBV12-3 or TRBV12-4 with TRBJ1-4, with D unclear. The V end was cut by 5 bases, the J end by 8 bases, with 9 bases between. The length of the CDR3 is 12 residues. The CDR3 region has the DNA TGTGCCAGCAGTACCGGGGAGGAAAAACTGTTTTTT. Translation: CASSTGEEKLFF.